This note documents a single TCR beta chain sequence. Its specificity is unknown. CDR1 and CDR2 from the germline V gene are SGDLS and YYNGEE. The V gene lost 0 bases and the J gene lost 7 bases, with 7 bases spanning the gap. The CDR3 has 13 residues. This record comes from a study of cytomegalovirus exposure and HLA in healthy donors. The PCR employed 60 Vbeta primers together with 13 Jbeta primers. TCRdb's copy holds only in-frame clones and misses some; the assay was immunoSEQ multiplex PCR. Recorded for this sample: about 190,000 clones. General study points: The study listed about 150 cytomegalovirus-associated TCR beta chains. CMV serostatus alone was available as immune exposure information. Later analysis revealed greater clonal expansion in HLA-associated TCR beta chains than in equally common others.

The receptor's source is a man aged 30 to 39 in good health and CMV-seronegative. The J gene is TRBJ2-2, the V gene TRBV9; D is uncertain. Sequencing was performed on PBMCs. The CDR3 nucleotides are TGTGCCAGCAGCGTAGGTCCAGACGGGGAGCTGTTTTTT. Its translation is CASSVGPDGELFF.